This T cell receptor beta chain was identified in a study of T cell responses to AZD1222 COVID-19 vaccine. Overall study results and limits: Recipients of AZD1222 seropositive at baseline numbered only 5 or 6.

Comments on this clone: The antigen is not known.

Profiling relied on immunoSEQ multiplex PCR, and the TCRdb table lists in-frame clones only, not all of them. The sample lists 57,000 or so clones, around 85% occurring once. Germline V CDR1 and CDR2: SGHTA, FQGTGA. This CDR3 is built from 11 residues. V shed 6 bases and J shed 10 bases, with 10 bases lying between them. The sample was peripheral blood, taken on day 0 of MenACWY control vaccination. The source is an adult in good health. This chain joins TRBV7-3 and TRBJ2-1; D is possibly TRBD1 (5 bases). The CDR3 spells CASSQGAEQFF. The CDR3 region has the DNA TGTGCCAGCAGTCAGGGTGCGGAGCAGTTCTTC.